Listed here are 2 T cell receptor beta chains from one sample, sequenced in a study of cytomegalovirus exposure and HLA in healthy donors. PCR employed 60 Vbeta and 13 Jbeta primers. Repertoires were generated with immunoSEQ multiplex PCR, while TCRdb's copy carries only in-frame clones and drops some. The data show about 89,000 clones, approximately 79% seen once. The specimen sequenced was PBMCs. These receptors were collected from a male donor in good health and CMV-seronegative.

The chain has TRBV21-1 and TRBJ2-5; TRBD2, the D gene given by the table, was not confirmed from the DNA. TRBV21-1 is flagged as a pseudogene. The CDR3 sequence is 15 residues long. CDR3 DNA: TGTGCCAGCAGCAAATGGCCTAGCGGGAGGGGGACCCAGTACTTC. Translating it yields CASSKWPSGRGTQYF.

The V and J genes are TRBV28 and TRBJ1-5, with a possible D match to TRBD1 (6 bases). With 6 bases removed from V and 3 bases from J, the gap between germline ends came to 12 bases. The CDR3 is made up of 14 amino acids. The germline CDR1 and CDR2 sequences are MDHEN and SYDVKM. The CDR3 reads CASRTDRLNQPQHF. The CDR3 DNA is TGTGCCAGCAGGACAGACAGGCTCAATCAGCCCCAGCATTTT.